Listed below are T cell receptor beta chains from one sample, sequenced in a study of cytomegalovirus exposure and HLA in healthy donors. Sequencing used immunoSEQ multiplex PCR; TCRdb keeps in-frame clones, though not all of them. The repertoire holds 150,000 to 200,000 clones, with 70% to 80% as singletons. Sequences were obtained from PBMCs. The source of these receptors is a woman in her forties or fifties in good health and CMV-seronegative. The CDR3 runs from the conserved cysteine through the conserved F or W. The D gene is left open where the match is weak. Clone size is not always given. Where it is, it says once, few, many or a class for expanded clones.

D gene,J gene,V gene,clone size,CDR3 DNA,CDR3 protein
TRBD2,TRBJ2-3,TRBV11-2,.,TGTGCCAGCAGCCGTAGAGCGGGAATCACAGATACGCAGTATTTT,CASSRRAGITDTQYF
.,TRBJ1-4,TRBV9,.,TGTGCCAGCAGCCCAGGGACATCTCGTAATGAAAAACTGTTTTTT,CASSPGTSRNEKLFF
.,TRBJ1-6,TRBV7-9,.,TGTGCCAGCAGCTTAGTTCTAGGGGTAAATTCACCCCTCCACTTT,CASSLVLGVNSPLHF
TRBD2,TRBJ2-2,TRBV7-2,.,TGTGCCAGCAGCCCCGGGGTAGCGGGGAACACCGGGGAGCTGTTTTTT,CASSPGVAGNTGELFF
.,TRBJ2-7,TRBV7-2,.,TGTGCCAGCAGCCCCCCCGGGGGGCCAACCTACGAGCAGTACTTC,CASSPPGGPTYEQYF
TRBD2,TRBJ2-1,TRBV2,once,TGTGCCAGCAGGGGACTAGGCTCTACAAATGAGCAGTTCTTC,CASRGLGSTNEQFF
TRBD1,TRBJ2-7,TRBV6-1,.,TGTGCCAGCAGTGAAAGACAGGGAGTAACCTCCTACGAGCAGTACTTC,CASSERQGVTSYEQYF
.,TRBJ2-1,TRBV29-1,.,TGCAGCGCCGCGACGCAGGGGAATGAGCAGCTCTTC,CSAATQGNEQLF
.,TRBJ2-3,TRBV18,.,TGTGCCAGCTCACCACCGGGGGTACCGGGGGCAGATACGCAGTATTTT,CASSPPGVPGADTQYF
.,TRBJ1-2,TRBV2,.,TGTGCCAGCAGTAGACAGGCCTATGGCTACACCTTC,CASSRQAYGYTF
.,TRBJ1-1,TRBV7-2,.,TGTGCCAGCAGCTTACGGGGGGGTAAGGACGCTTTCTTT,CASSLRGGKDAFF
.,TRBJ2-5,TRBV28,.,TGTGCCAGCAGTCGGAGGGTGTCGGCCGCAGAGACCCAGTACTTC,CASSRRVSAAETQYF